This T cell receptor beta chain was observed in a study of blood T cell repertoires in COVID-19. Method: immunoSEQ multiplex PCR; TCRdb's copy keeps in-frame clones and lacks some. The repertoire holds some 70,000 clones, with 88% as singletons. This CDR3 comprises 15 residues. The germline V gene encodes CDR1 WSHSY and CDR2 SAAADI. Deletions cut 2 bases from V and 1 base from J, with 9 bases between. The specimen sequenced was peripheral blood. The chain carries TRBV10-2 and TRBJ2-4; D unclear. This receptor was taken from a human donor in a cohort sampled during active COVID-19. The DNA of the CDR3 is TGCGCCAGCAGTGAGCACGGTTTGGCCAAAAACATTCAGTACTTC. It is translated as CASSEHGLAKNIQYF.